These 25 T cell receptor beta chains originate from one sample sequenced in a study of T cells in Graves' hyperthyroidism and ophthalmopathy. Regions amplified from RNA transcripts were the TCR beta CDR3 regions. The HTBI primer set served for first-round RT-PCR of the TCR CDR3. TCRdb reprocessed the multiplex PCR reads via MiXCR and lists one record per CDR3 protein. This table holds about 760,000 distinct CDR3 sequences, about a third found once. The sequencing input was blood. These receptors came from a woman aged 40 to 50 with Graves' hyperthyroidism.

Worth noting for this clonotype: Just one base apart from a much larger clone, this may be a read error. The rearrangement links TRBV10-3 to TRBJ2-2, with 8 bases that match TRBD1. Germline values: CDR1 ENHRY, CDR2 SYGVKD. CDR3 length: 14 amino acids. The V gene end was trimmed by 1 base and the J gene end by 6 bases; junction bases not matched to a gene: 1. The CDR3 sequence: CAISELDRAGELFF. In DNA form, the CDR3 reads TGTGCCATCAGTGAGTTGGACAGGGCCGGGGAGCTGTTTTTT.

This clonotype showed up many times. This chain uses TRBV2 with TRBJ2-2; D ambiguous. Germline CDR1 is SNHLY and CDR2 is FYNNEI. The V end lost 6 bases, the J end lost 1 base, and 9 bases lay between the germline ends. This CDR3 is built from 14 residues. CDR3 loop: CASRVGGNTGELFF. The CDR3 nucleotides read TGTGCCAGCAGGGTCGGCGGGAACACCGGGGAGCTGTTTTTT. Using reference TRBV2 and TRBJ2-2 for the parts outside the CDR3, the full variable domain is EPEVTQTPSHQVTQMGQEVILRCVPISNHLYFYWYRQILGQKVEFLVSFYNNEISEKSEIFDDQFSVERPDGSNFTLKIRSTKLEDSAMYFCASRVGGNTGELFFGEGSRLTVL.

This clonotype was recorded at least ten times. The chain employs TRBV9 and TRBJ1-5, with D unclear. The V end was cut by 0 bases, the J end by 5 bases, with 6 bases between. CDR1 is SGDLS, CDR2 YYNGEE, per germline. The CDR3 totals 13 residues. CDR3 coding DNA: TGTGCCAGCAGCGTAGGGCCAGATCAGCCCCAGCATTTT. This sequence encodes CASSVGPDQPQHF.

The chain couples TRBV19 to TRBJ2-7, with D perhaps TRBD1 (6 bases). The CDR3 spans 14 residues. Germline loops: CDR1 LNHDA, CDR2 SQIVND (reference sequence). V was trimmed by 9 bases and J by 4 bases, leaving 19 bases between them. The CDR3 protein is CASSPWDTFYEQYF. In DNA, the CDR3 is TGTGCCAGCTCACCTTGGGACACCTTTTACGAGCAGTACTTC.

This clonotype was found many times. The chain combines TRBV12-3 or TRBV12-4 with TRBJ1-4, with TRBD1 matching 7 bases. Losses at the gene ends were 7 bases for V and 7 bases for J; bases not matched to a gene: 12. The CDR3 length is 15 residues. This chain's CDR3 is CASKLRQGGGEKLFF. CDR3 in DNA: TGTGCCAGCAAGCTTCGACAGGGCGGGGGTGAAAAACTGTTTTTT.

The rearrangement joins TRBV19 to TRBJ1-5; possibly TRBD1 for D (5 bases). Trimming pared 0 bases from V and 3 bases from J, leaving 12 bases between. CDR3 length: 16 amino acids. The germline CDR1 and CDR2 sequences are LNHDA and SQIVND (reference sequence). The CDR3 loop reads CASSIDSGFDNQPQHF. In DNA, the CDR3 is TGTGCCAGTAGTATAGATTCAGGGTTCGACAATCAGCCCCAGCATTTT.

The chain links TRBV10-2 to TRBJ2-7; the D is unclear. The length of the CDR3 is 14 residues. Germline CDR1 WSHSY, CDR2 SAAADI. Trimming pared 2 bases from V and 3 bases from J, leaving 11 bases between. The CDR3 is CASSEDIYGYEQYF. The CDR3, as DNA: TGCGCCAGCAGTGAGGATATCTATGGCTACGAGCAGTACTTC.

As for this clonotype: This may arise from a read error, as a much more abundant clone is one base away. V and J are TRBV10-3 and TRBJ2-5, with D uncertain. Trimming took off 5 bases at V and 7 bases at J, with 11 bases between the two ends. CDR1 and CDR2 (germline): ENHRY, SYGVKD. This CDR3 comprises 12 residues. The CDR3 nucleotides are TGTGCCATCAGTTACCCATGGGTGACCCAGTACTTC. Its translation is CAISYPWVTQYF.

The chain has TRBV15 and TRBJ1-2; D call uncertain. Germline V gene lookup returns CDR1 LNHNV and CDR2 YYDKDF (reference sequence). Trimming took 3 bases from V and 6 from J, leaving 11 bases between them. The CDR3 runs 13 residues. The CDR3 reads CATSSKTVHGYTF. DNA for the CDR3: TGTGCCACCAGCAGTAAGACGGTACATGGCTACACCTTC.

This clonotype was observed many times. The germline gene is not matched at one end of the junction; a read error may be the cause. The CDR3 sequence: CASSPQLSGANVLTF. The CDR3 nucleotides are TGTGCTAGCAGCCCCCAGCTTTCTGGGGCCAACGTCCTGACTTTC. The chain uses TRBV7-7 and TRBJ2-6, with no clear D. This CDR3 comprises 15 residues. CDR1 is SSHAT and CDR2 is FNYEAQ in the germline V gene (reference sequence).

This clonotype came up many times. The CDR3 spells CASSLGVDQPQHF. CDR3 nucleotides: TGTGCCAGCAGTTTGGGAGTGGATCAGCCCCAGCATTTT. The chain carries TRBV12-3 or TRBV12-4 and TRBJ1-5; no firm D call. This CDR3 spans 13 amino acids. The V and J ends lost 3 bases and 5 bases respectively, with 8 bases between them.

This clonotype was seen only a few times. V and J are TRBV10-3 and TRBJ1-2; 12 bases map to TRBD1. Per the germline V gene, CDR1 is ENHRY and CDR2 is SYGVKD. With V trimmed by 10 bases and J by 6 bases, 15 bases remained unmatched. This CDR3 comprises 16 residues. The CDR3 DNA is TGTGCCAGCTCCCCCATGGGGGGGACAGGGGGCGATGGCTACACCTTC. Translated: CASSPMGGTGGDGYTF.

This clonotype appeared a few times. The J gene is TRBJ1-2, the V gene TRBV19; tentative D call: TRBD1 (5 bases). V was shortened by 7 bases and J by 5 bases, with 20 bases between the two germline ends. The CDR3 sequence is 15 residues long. Germline-derived CDR1 and CDR2 are LNHDA and SQIVND (reference sequence). The DNA for the CDR3 is TGTGCCAGTAAACAGGCCGAAGTCCTGATTTATGGCTACACCTTC. Its protein product is CASKQAEVLIYGYTF.

The table lists this clonotype with many counts. J is TRBJ2-7 and V is TRBV7-2, with 8 bases lining up with TRBD2. V lost 2 bases to trimming and J lost 5 bases; unmatched junction nucleotides: 2. This CDR3 region has 13 residues. CDR1 and CDR2 (germline): SGHTA, FQGNSA. CDR3 protein: CASSLLAGDEQYF. CDR3 bases: TGTGCCAGCAGCTTACTAGCGGGCGACGAGCAGTACTTC. The full variable domain, with the rest looked up from reference TRBV7-2 and TRBJ2-7, is GAGVSQSPSNKVTEKGKDVELRCDPISGHTALYWYRQSLGQGLEFLIYFQGNSAPDKSGLPSDRFSAERTGGSVSTLTIQRTQQEDSAVYLCASSLLAGDEQYFGPGTRLTVT.

This clonotype was detected ten times or more. V gene TRBV7-2 combines with J gene TRBJ2-5; no clear D. V lost 6 bases, J lost 5 bases, and 7 bases lay in between. The length of the CDR3 is 11 residues. Germline V lookup: CDR1 SGHTA, CDR2 FQGNSA. Here the CDR3 reads CASRVMETQYF. DNA of the CDR3: TGTGCCAGCAGGGTGATGGAGACCCAGTACTTC.

CDR3 amino acids: CSQDGGNEKLFF. CDR3 nucleotides: TGCAGCCAAGATGGAGGGAATGAAAAACTGTTTTTT. The J gene is TRBJ1-4, the V gene TRBV29-1; D unclear. CDR1 is SQVTM, CDR2 ANQGSEA, per germline. V lost 8 bases and J 5 bases, leaving 12 bases between the germline ends. CDR3 length equals 12 residues. The whole variable domain, filled in from reference TRBV29-1 and TRBJ1-4, reads SAVISQKPSRDICQRGTSLTIQCQVDSQVTMMFWYRQQPGQSLTLIATANQGSEATYESGFVIDKFPISRPNLTFSTLTVSNMSPEDSSIYLCSQDGGNEKLFFGSGTQLSVL.

This clonotype was counted a few times. A junction end diverges from the germline sequence, so it may reflect a read error. The V and J genes are TRBV10-3 and TRBJ1-2, with unresolved D. Per germline, CDR1 ENHRY and CDR2 SYGVKD. The length of the CDR3 is 13 residues. The CDR3 nucleotides read TGTGCCAGCAGTTACTCGATGGTTGAGAGCTACACCTTC. It specifies CASSYSMVESYTF.

In this sample, this clonotype turned up many times. The chain uses TRBV6-5 and TRBJ1-2, with a possible D match to TRBD1 (5 bases). The CDR3 is made up of 15 amino acids. V was cut by 1 base and J by 8 bases, with 17 bases left in between. From germline, CDR1 is MNHEY and CDR2 SVGAGI. The CDR3 nucleotides read TGTGCCAGCAGTTACTGGCCTCCAGGGACGGGGGGCTACACCTTC. The encoded protein is CASSYWPPGTGGYTF.

This clonotype was observed many times. This chain joins TRBV29-1 and TRBJ1-2; 7 bases agree with TRBD1. The CDR3 covers 14 residues. V lost 1 base and J lost 6; bases outside the gene matches: 8. The germline V gene encodes CDR1 SQVTM and CDR2 ANQGSEA. The chain's CDR3 is CSVEAGTANHGYTF. DNA of the CDR3: TGCAGCGTTGAAGCCGGGACAGCGAACCATGGCTACACCTTC.

The chain carries TRBV10-2 and TRBJ1-1; D may be TRBD1 (5 bases). Per the germline V gene, CDR1 is WSHSY and CDR2 is SAAADI. The V end lost 6 bases, the J end lost 4 bases, and 18 bases lay between the germline ends. The CDR3 is 15 residues long. The CDR3 DNA reads TGCGCCAGCAGCCAAGACGGCAGGGCGGCCACTGAAGCTTTCTTT. It translates to CASSQDGRAATEAFF.

This clonotype appeared many times. The V gene is TRBV6-5, the J gene TRBJ1-6; D uncertain. V was cut by 2 bases and J by 6 bases, with 8 bases left in between. Germline assignment: CDR1 MNHEY and CDR2 SVGAGI. The CDR3 is made up of 14 amino acids. The CDR3 DNA reads TGTGCCAGCAGTTACGGGCGGACTAATTCACCCCTCCACTTT. This translates into CASSYGRTNSPLHF.

This clonotype was seen ten or more times. The rearrangement joins TRBV28 to TRBJ1-2, with D perhaps TRBD1 (6 bases). CDR3 length: 13 residues. In germline, CDR1 is MDHEN, CDR2 SYDVKM. The V and J ends lost 5 bases and 4 bases respectively, with 11 bases between them. As DNA, the CDR3 is TGTGCCAGCAGTACCACAGGGTTCTATGGCTACACCTTC. Its translation: CASSTTGFYGYTF.

At least ten counts were recorded for this clonotype. The rearrangement uses TRBV10-3 and TRBJ2-5, with 9 bases aligning to TRBD2. This CDR3 has 15 amino acids. The V segment lost 5 bases and the J segment 4 bases; nucleotides outside the gene matches: 8. Germline CDR1 and CDR2: ENHRY and SYGVKD. The CDR3 is CAISSAGGTRETQYF. The CDR3 DNA sequence: TGTGCCATCAGTTCCGCGGGGGGGACGAGAGAGACCCAGTACTTC.

This clonotype showed up many times. The chain carries TRBV20-1 and TRBJ2-5; D is uncertain. Germline V gene sequence: CDR1 DFQATT, CDR2 SNEGSKA (reference sequence). The CDR3 runs 14 residues. Trimming cost V 0 bases and J 7 bases, with 15 bases left between them. Written as DNA, the CDR3 is TGCAGTGCTAGAGAAAGACTGTCCTTAGGGACCCAGTACTTC. Amino acids: CSARERLSLGTQYF.

This sequence joins TRBV4-1 and TRBJ2-7, with D possibly being TRBD1 (6 bases). The CDR3 loop spans 15 amino acids. Trimming pared 3 bases from V and 3 bases from J, leaving 15 bases between. Per the germline V gene, CDR1 is MGHRA and CDR2 is YSYEKL. The CDR3 protein is CASSHIGTTSYEQYF. The CDR3 bases are TGCGCCAGCAGCCATATAGGGACAACTAGCTACGAGCAGTACTTC.